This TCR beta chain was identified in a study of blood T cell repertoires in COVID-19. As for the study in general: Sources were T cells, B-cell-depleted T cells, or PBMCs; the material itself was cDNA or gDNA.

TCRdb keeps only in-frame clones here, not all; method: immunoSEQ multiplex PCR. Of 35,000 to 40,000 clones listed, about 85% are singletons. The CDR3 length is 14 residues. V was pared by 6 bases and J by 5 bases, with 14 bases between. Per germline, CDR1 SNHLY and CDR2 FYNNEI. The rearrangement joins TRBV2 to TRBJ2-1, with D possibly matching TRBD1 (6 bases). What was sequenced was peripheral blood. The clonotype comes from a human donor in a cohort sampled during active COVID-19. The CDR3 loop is CASRVTGPHNEQFF. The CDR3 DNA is TGTGCCAGCAGAGTAACAGGGCCTCACAATGAGCAGTTCTTC. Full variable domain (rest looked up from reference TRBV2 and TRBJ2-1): EPEVTQTPSHQVTQMGQEVILRCVPISNHLYFYWYRQILGQKVEFLVSFYNNEISEKSEIFDDQFSVERPDGSNFTLKIRSTKLEDSAMYFCASRVTGPHNEQFFGPGTRLTVL.